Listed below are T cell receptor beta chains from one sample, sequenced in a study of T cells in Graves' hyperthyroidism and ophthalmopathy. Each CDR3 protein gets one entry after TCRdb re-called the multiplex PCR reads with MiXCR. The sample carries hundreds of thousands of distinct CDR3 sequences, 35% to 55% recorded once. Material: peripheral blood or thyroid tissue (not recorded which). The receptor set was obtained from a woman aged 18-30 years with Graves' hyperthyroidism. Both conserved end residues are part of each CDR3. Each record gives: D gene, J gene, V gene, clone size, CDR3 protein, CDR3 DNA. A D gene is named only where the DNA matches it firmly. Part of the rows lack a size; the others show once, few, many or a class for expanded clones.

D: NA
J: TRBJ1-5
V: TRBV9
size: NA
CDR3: CASSPSGTSNQPQHF
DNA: TGTGCCAGCTCACCATCAGGGACTAGCAATCAGCCCCAGCATTTT

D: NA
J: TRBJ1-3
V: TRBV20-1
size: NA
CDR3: CSARVTGSGNTIYF
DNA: TGCAGTGCTAGAGTTACAGGCTCTGGAAACACCATATATTTT

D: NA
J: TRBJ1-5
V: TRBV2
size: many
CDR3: CASSAWGGGQPQHF
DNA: TGTGCCAGCAGTGCGTGGGGGGGAGGGCAGCCCCAGCATTTT

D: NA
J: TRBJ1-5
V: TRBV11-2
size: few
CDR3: CASSHTAYSNQPQHF
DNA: TGCGCCAGCAGCCACACAGCCTATAGCAATCAGCCCCAGCATTTT

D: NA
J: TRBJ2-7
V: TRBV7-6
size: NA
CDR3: CASSQDSGGRSYEQYF
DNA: TGTGCCAGCAGCCAAGATTCGGGGGGCAGGTCCTACGAGCAGTACTTC

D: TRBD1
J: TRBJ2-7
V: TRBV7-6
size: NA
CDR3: CASSKGQGANEQYF
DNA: TGTGCCAGCAGCAAGGGACAGGGGGCAAACGAGCAGTACTTC

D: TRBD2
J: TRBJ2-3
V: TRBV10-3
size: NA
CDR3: CASSYGGLAAADTQYF
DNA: TGTGCCAGCAGTTACGGGGGACTAGCGGCTGCAGATACGCAGTATTTT

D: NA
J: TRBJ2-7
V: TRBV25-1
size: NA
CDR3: CASSDSAPRNEQYF
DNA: TGTGCCAGCAGTGATTCGGCCCCCCGCAACGAGCAGTACTTC

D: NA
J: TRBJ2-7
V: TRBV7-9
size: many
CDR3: CASSLVRDRINEQYF
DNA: TGTGCCAGCAGCTTAGTCAGAGACAGGATCAACGAGCAGTACTTC

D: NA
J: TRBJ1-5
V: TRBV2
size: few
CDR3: CASSLTEYSNQPQHF
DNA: TGTGCCAGCAGTTTAACCGAGTATAGCAATCAGCCCCAGCATTTT

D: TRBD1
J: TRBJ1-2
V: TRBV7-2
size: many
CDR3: CASSSSDRGWTGYTF
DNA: TGTGCCAGCAGCTCGTCCGACAGGGGGTGGACTGGCTACACCTTC

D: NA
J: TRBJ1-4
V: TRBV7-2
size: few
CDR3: CASSPTRTNEKLFF
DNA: TGTGCCAGCAGCCCGACACGAACTAATGAAAAACTGTTTTTT

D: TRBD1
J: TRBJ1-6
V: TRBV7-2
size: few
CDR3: CASRTGIGFSSYNSPLHF
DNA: TGTGCCAGCAGGACAGGGATAGGGTTTAGCTCCTATAATTCACCCCTCCACTTT

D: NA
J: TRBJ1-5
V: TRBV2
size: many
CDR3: CASSARWDQPQHF
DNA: TGTGCCAGCAGTGCTCGATGGGATCAGCCCCAGCATTTT

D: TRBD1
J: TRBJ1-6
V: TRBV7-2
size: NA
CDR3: CASSPRQGKNSPLHF
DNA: TGTGCCAGCAGCCCAAGACAGGGGAAAAATTCACCCCTCCACTTT

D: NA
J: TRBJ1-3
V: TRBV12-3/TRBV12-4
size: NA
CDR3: CASSSRKGRNTIYF
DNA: TGTGCCAGCAGTTCCAGAAAAGGCAGAAACACCATATATTTT